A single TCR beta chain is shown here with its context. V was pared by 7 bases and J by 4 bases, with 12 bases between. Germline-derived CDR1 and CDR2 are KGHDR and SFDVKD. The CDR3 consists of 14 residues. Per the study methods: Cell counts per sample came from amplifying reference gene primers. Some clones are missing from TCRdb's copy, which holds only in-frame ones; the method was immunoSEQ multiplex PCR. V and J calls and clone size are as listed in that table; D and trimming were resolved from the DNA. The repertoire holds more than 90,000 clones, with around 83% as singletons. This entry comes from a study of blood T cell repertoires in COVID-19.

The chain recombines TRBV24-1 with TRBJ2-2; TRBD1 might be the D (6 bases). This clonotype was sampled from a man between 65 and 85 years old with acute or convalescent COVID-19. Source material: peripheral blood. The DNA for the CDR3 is TGTGCCACCAGCCAGGGGCCAACCACCGGGGAGCTGTTTTTT. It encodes CATSQGPTTGELFF.